The clone carrying this TCR beta chain has at least ten counts. Breast cancer patients provided tissue from their axillary draining lymph nodes. The data belong to a study of breast tumors, draining lymph nodes, adjacent tissues. One entry per CDR3 protein, called by TCRdb with MiXCR from the multiplex PCR reads. The data show 180,000 or so distinct CDR3 sequences, with approximately 33% seen just once and 4.3% held by the top ten. Germline V gene data show CDR1 as DFQATT and CDR2 as SNEGSKA (reference sequence). V shed 1 base, J shed 4 bases, and the junction held 7 bases outside the gene matches. The CDR3 consists of 15 residues.

This chain connects TRBV20-1 to TRBJ2-7; 10 bases match TRBD2. The origin of this receptor is a female donor with breast cancer. Some clones in this sample may be carry-over from other donors' samples. Sequencing was carried out using axillary lymph node tissue. CDR3: CSARGTSGRFYEQYF. CDR3 DNA: TGCAGTGCTAGAGGGACTAGCGGAAGATTTTACGAGCAGTACTTC.